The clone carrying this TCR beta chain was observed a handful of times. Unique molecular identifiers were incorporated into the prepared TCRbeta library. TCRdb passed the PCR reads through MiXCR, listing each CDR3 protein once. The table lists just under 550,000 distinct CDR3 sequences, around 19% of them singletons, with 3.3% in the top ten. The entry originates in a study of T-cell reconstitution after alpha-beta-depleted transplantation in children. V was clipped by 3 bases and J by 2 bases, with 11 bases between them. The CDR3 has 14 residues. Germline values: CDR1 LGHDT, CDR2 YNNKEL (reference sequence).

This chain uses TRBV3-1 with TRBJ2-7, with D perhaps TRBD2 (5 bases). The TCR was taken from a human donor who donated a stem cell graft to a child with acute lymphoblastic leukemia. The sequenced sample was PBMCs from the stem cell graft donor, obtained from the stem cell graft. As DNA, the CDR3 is TGTGCCAGCAGCCATTGGGCTAGCACCTACGAGCAGTACTTC. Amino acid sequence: CASSHWASTYEQYF.